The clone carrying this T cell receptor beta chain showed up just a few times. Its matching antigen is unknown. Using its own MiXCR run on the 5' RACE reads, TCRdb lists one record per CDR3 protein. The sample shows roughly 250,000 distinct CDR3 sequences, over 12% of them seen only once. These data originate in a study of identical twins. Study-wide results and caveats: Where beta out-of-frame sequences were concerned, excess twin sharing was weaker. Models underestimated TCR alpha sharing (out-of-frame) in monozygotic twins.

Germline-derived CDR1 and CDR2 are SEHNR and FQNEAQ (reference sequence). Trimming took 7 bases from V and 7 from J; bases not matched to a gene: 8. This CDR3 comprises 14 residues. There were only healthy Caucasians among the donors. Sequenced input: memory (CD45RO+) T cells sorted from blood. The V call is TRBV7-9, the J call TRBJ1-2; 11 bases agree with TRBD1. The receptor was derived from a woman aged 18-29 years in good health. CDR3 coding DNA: TGTGCCAGCACCTCGTCCGGACAGGGGGCTGGCTACACCTTC. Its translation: CASTSSGQGAGYTF.